The 29 T cell receptor beta chains given below trace back to one sample, sequenced in a study of T-cell memory formation after mild COVID-19. One entry per CDR3 protein, called by TCRdb with MiXCR from the 5' RACE reads. Among some 50,000 distinct CDR3 sequences, 27% were seen once, and the ten largest hold about two fifths. The sequenced sample consisted of PBMCs or a T cell subset sorted from them (not recorded which). All receptors come from a man between 18 and 29 years old who had mild COVID-19 (a few samples of this study predate the infection). Cell type and time point are not known.

Only a few counts were recorded for this clonotype. CDR3 in DNA: TGTGCCAGCACCTACCGCCCGGGGGCGGCCGGGGAGCTGTTTTTT. Protein sequence: CASTYRPGAAGELFF. The chain combines TRBV6-1 with TRBJ2-2, with D perhaps TRBD1 or TRBD2 (6 bases each). Trimming left V 7 bases short and J 6 bases short, with 18 bases between. Looked up from germline, CDR1 is MNHNS and CDR2 is SASEGT. The CDR3 sequence is 15 residues long.

This clonotype showed up just a few times. This chain uses TRBV7-9 with TRBJ2-3; tentatively, D is TRBD2 (6 bases). Looked up from germline, CDR1 is SEHNR and CDR2 is FQNEAQ (reference sequence). Trimming removed 6 bases at V and 5 bases at J, with 24 bases between. The CDR3 totals 17 residues. DNA for the CDR3: TGTGCCAGCAGTCTAGGCCCGGGGGACCTGGGTATAGATACGCAGTATTTT. This sequence encodes CASSLGPGDLGIDTQYF.

This chain's CDR3 is CASSSAGETQYF. Written as DNA, the CDR3 is TGTGCCAGCAGCTCGGCCGGAGAGACCCAGTACTTC. The rearrangement links TRBV11-3 to TRBJ2-5; D unclear. Trimming took 4 bases from V and 4 from J, leaving 7 bases between them. The CDR3 covers 12 residues. CDR1 and CDR2 from the germline V gene are SGHNT and YENEEA.

This clonotype has just a few counts. The genes are TRBV24-1 and TRBJ1-1; D remains ambiguous. The CDR3 contains 15 residues. Looked up from germline, CDR1 is KGHDR and CDR2 is SFDVKD. V was pared by 8 bases and J by 0 bases, with 15 bases between. CDR3 region: CATTSSRAVNTEAFF. CDR3 DNA sequence: TGTGCCACCACCTCGAGTAGGGCTGTGAACACTGAAGCTTTCTTT.

In its sample, this clonotype was seen a few times. The V call is TRBV4-3, the J call TRBJ2-5; 8 bases agree with TRBD1. Germline-derived CDR1 and CDR2 are LGHNA and YSLEER. Germline trimming cut 2 bases from V and 3 bases from J; bases unmatched to any gene: 17. There are 19 residues in the CDR3. The CDR3: CASSQRQGSESLNKETQYF. The CDR3 DNA is TGCGCCAGCAGCCAACGACAGGGGAGCGAGAGCTTAAATAAAGAGACCCAGTACTTC.

In this sample, this clonotype turned up a few times. The chain carries TRBV7-8 and TRBJ1-5; D unclear. The CDR3 loop spans 13 amino acids. Germline V CDR1 and CDR2: SGHVS, FQNEAQ. The V gene lost 5 bases and the J gene lost 7 bases, with 12 bases spanning the gap. CDR3: CASSASISQPQHF. Here the CDR3 DNA reads TGTGCCAGCAGCGCCAGTATCAGCCAGCCCCAGCATTTT.

The chain links TRBV7-8 to TRBJ2-5; TRBD1 aligns across 7 bases. Germline V gene lookup returns CDR1 SGHVS and CDR2 FQNEAQ. This CDR3 region has 14 residues. After removal of 3 bases from V and 2 bases from J, the junction contained 3 bases not matched to a gene. CDR3 region: CASSLDRLQETQYF. The CDR3 DNA sequence: TGTGCCAGCAGCTTGGACAGGCTACAAGAGACCCAGTACTTC.

V is TRBV20-1 and J is TRBJ2-5, with no clear D. This CDR3 contains 10 residues. CDR1 DFQATT and CDR2 SNEGSKA come from the germline V gene (reference sequence). V shed 7 bases and J shed 4 bases, with 7 bases lying between them. The CDR3 DNA is TGCAGTGTCGGTGCAGAGACCCAGTACTTC. Protein product: CSVGAETQYF.

CDR3 protein: CASSLMGADEQFF. The DNA of the CDR3 is TGTGCCAGCAGTTTAATGGGGGCCGATGAGCAGTTCTTC. The J gene is TRBJ2-1, the V gene TRBV12-3 or TRBV12-4, with D tentatively TRBD1 (6 bases). The CDR3 runs 13 residues. Trimming shortened V by 2 bases and J by 8 bases, and 10 bases separated the two germline ends.

CDR3 bases: TGTGCCAGCAGTGAACTTGGAACGGCCAGCTCCTACGAGCAGTACTTC. The encoded protein is CASSELGTASSYEQYF. The chain combines TRBV25-1 with TRBJ2-7; D not resolved. The V end lost 2 bases, the J end lost 0 bases, and 14 bases lay between the germline ends. The germline V gene has CDR1 MGHDK and CDR2 SYGVNS. The CDR3 totals 16 residues.

This chain joins TRBV27 and TRBJ1-2; 8 bases fit TRBD1. V trimming: 6 bases; J trimming: 4 bases; junction bases outside the gene matches: 16. The CDR3 is 17 amino acids. Per the germline V gene, CDR1 is MNHEY and CDR2 is SMNVEV (reference sequence). The DNA for the CDR3 is TGTGCCAGCAGGGCATCAGGGGGCTCCCCTCAGCCCTATGGCTACACCTTC. Its protein product is CASRASGGSPQPYGYTF.

J is TRBJ2-5 and V is TRBV11-2; 9 bases map to TRBD1. The DNA end favors TRBJ2-7, so the J call may be wrong. The germline gives CDR1 SGHAT, CDR2 FQNNGV. The CDR3 contains 13 residues. The CDR3: CASGGTGTYEQYF. Written as DNA, the CDR3 is TGTGCCAGCGGCGGGACAGGGACCTACGAGCAGTACTTC.

The V call is TRBV14, the J call TRBJ1-1, with unresolved D. CDR3 length: 15 amino acids. V was pared by 0 bases and J by 1 base, with 9 bases between. Germline V CDR1 and CDR2: SGHDN, FVKESK. This CDR3 reads CASSQDLWGNTEAFF. CDR3 DNA: TGTGCCAGCAGCCAAGATCTTTGGGGGAACACTGAAGCTTTCTTT. Using reference TRBV14 and TRBJ1-1 for the parts outside the CDR3, the full variable domain is EAGVTQFPSHSVIEKGQTVTLRCDPISGHDNLYWYRRVMGKEIKFLLHFVKESKQDESGMPNNRFLAERTGGTYSTLKVQPAELEDSGVYFCASSQDLWGNTEAFFGQGTRLTVV.

V usage is TRBV4-3 and J usage is TRBJ2-7; D perhaps matches TRBD2 (6 bases). Trimming cost V 3 bases and J 5 bases, with 14 bases left between them. Germline-derived CDR1 and CDR2 are LGHNA and YSLEER. The CDR3 covers 14 residues. As DNA, the CDR3 is TGCGCCAGCAGCCAGGCCCGGGGAGGCGACGAGCAGTACTTC. Encoded protein: CASSQARGGDEQYF.

This clonotype was seen once. The chain has TRBV11-2 and TRBJ2-2, with D perhaps given as TRBD1 or TRBD2 (7 bases each). V lost 4 bases to trimming and J lost 10 bases, with 25 bases between them. The V gene's germline CDR1 is SGHAT and CDR2 FQNNGV. The CDR3 extends over 17 amino acids. For the CDR3, the DNA is TGTGCCAGCAGCTCCTTAAGGACTAGACAGGGCATCGCGGAGCTGTTTTTT. This encodes CASSSLRTRQGIAELFF.

This clonotype was counted many times. This chain joins TRBV4-3 and TRBJ2-3; 11 nucleotides match TRBD2. The J segment lost 5 bases and the V segment lost 0 bases, leaving 4 bases of the junction unmatched. The CDR3 has 16 residues. Germline lookup yields CDR1 LGHNA and CDR2 YSLEER. CDR3 DNA: TGCGCCAGCAGCCAAGAGGCTAGCGGGGGGATAGATACGCAGTATTTT. This translates into CASSQEASGGIDTQYF.

The DNA of the CDR3 is TGTGCCAGCTCTAACCGGGACAGGAACACTGAAGCTTTCTTT. The encoded protein is CASSNRDRNTEAFF. The chain recombines TRBV21-1 with TRBJ1-1; TRBD1 is the table's D call and was not checked against the DNA. TRBV21-1 is a documented pseudogene. CDR3 length: 14 amino acids.

This clonotype has only a few counts. The gene calls are TRBV3-1 and TRBJ2-6, with D possibly TRBD2 on 5 matching bases. The V gene lost 0 bases and the J gene lost 3 bases, with 6 bases spanning the gap. CDR3 length equals 15 residues. Looked up from germline, CDR1 is LGHDT and CDR2 is YNNKEL (reference sequence). CDR3 sequence (DNA): TGTGCCAGCAGCCAAGAGAGGGTTGGGGCCAACGTCCTGACTTTC. Translated, it gives CASSQERVGANVLTF.

This clonotype was detected a few times. The chain couples TRBV21-1 to TRBJ2-4; no check of the table's D call, TRBD2, against the DNA was made. TRBV21-1 is flagged as a pseudogene. The CDR3 loop spans 15 amino acids. In DNA, the CDR3 is TGTGCCAGCCGGAGGAAACCACTAGCCAAAAACATTCAGTACTTC. Translation gives CASRRKPLAKNIQYF.

The genes are TRBV27 and TRBJ2-1; 12 positions match TRBD1. V was clipped by 6 bases and J by 5 bases; unmatched bases: 20. Germline V gene lookup returns CDR1 MNHEY and CDR2 SMNVEV (reference sequence). The CDR3 has 20 residues. CDR3 bases: TGTGCCAGCAGCTTTGTGGTGGGACAGGGGGCGCCCCGGGAGAACAATGAGCAGTTCTTC. Translated: CASSFVVGQGAPRENNEQFF.

V usage is TRBV6-8 and J usage is TRBJ1-2; D perhaps matches TRBD1 (6 bases). Trimming removed 5 bases at V and 4 bases at J, with 20 bases between. Germline lookup yields CDR1 MNHGY and CDR2 SAAAGT. The CDR3 is 16 residues long. The CDR3 DNA is TGTGCCAGCAGTAAGAACCGGGACACAACCTTCTATGGCTACACCTTC. Its protein is CASSKNRDTTFYGYTF.

This clonotype was found a few times. V usage is TRBV6-2 or TRBV6-3 and J usage is TRBJ2-1, with TRBD1 as a possible D gene (6 bases). The V end was cut by 7 bases, the J end by 5 bases, with 6 bases between. CDR1 and CDR2 from the germline V gene are MNHEY and SVGEGT. The CDR3 spans 11 residues. The CDR3 region is CASTGDNEQFF. In nucleotides, the CDR3 is TGTGCCAGCACAGGGGACAATGAGCAGTTCTTC.

The V gene is TRBV7-8, the J gene TRBJ2-1; tentatively, D is TRBD1 (5 bases). CDR3 length: 16 residues. The V gene lost 1 base and the J gene lost 2 bases, with 12 bases spanning the gap. Germline V gene data show CDR1 as SGHVS and CDR2 as FQNEAQ. The CDR3 sequence is CASSLVAGIPYNEQFF. The CDR3 DNA is TGTGCCAGCAGCTTAGTTGCAGGGATTCCCTACAATGAGCAGTTCTTC.

This clonotype appeared a few times. V usage is TRBV7-9 and J usage is TRBJ2-2, with D unclear. CDR1 and CDR2 from the germline V gene are SEHNR and FQNEAQ (reference sequence). The CDR3 sequence is 11 residues long. V was shortened by 8 bases and J by 1 base, with 2 bases between the two germline ends. The CDR3 is CASLNTGELFF. Written as DNA, the CDR3 is TGTGCCAGCTTGAACACCGGGGAGCTGTTTTTT.

The V and J genes are TRBV7-9 and TRBJ2-3; D unclear. The germline V and J ends were trimmed by 5 bases and 3 bases, with 15 bases remaining between them. This CDR3 has 15 amino acids. Germline loops: CDR1 SEHNR, CDR2 FQNEAQ (reference sequence). This CDR3 is CASSPTYSDTDTQYF. CDR3 sequence (DNA): TGTGCCAGCAGCCCGACCTACTCGGATACAGATACGCAGTATTTT.

The chain employs TRBV7-2 and TRBJ2-4; D perhaps matches TRBD2 (5 bases). The CDR3 extends over 16 amino acids. Per germline, CDR1 SGHTA and CDR2 FQGNSA. Between the trimmed V and J ends, which lost 1 base and 3 bases, there was a span of 13 bases. CDR3 sequence: CASSLERVQYKNIQYF. In DNA, the CDR3 is TGTGCCAGCAGCTTAGAGAGGGTCCAGTACAAAAACATTCAGTACTTC. The full variable domain, rest sourced from reference TRBV7-2 and TRBJ2-4, is GAGVSQSPSNKVTEKGKDVELRCDPISGHTALYWYRQSLGQGLEFLIYFQGNSAPDKSGLPSDRFSAERTGGSVSTLTIQRTQQEDSAVYLCASSLERVQYKNIQYFGAGTRLSVL.

This clonotype came up a few times. The V call is TRBV7-3, the J call TRBJ2-2; TRBD2 might be the D (6 bases). CDR1 and CDR2 (germline): SGHTA, FQGTGA. The ends were cut back, 1 base at V and 4 bases at J, with 10 bases in the middle. The CDR3 spans 15 residues. The CDR3 loop reads CASSLSGGATGELFF. The DNA of the CDR3 is TGTGCCAGCAGCTTAAGCGGCGGGGCCACCGGGGAGCTGTTTTTT.

V usage is TRBV29-1 and J usage is TRBJ1-1; no definite D call. V gave up 4 bases and J gave up 0 bases, with 3 bases separating them. The germline V gene has CDR1 SQVTM and CDR2 ANQGSEA. The CDR3 extends over 11 amino acids. CDR3 sequence (DNA): TGCAGCGTTGGGATGAACACTGAAGCTTTCTTT. Translation gives CSVGMNTEAFF.

This clonotype came up a few times. This sequence joins TRBV6-4 and TRBJ2-2; 7 bases align to TRBD1. With 5 bases clipped from V and 4 bases from J, the junction kept 4 bases outside the gene matches. Germline assignment: CDR1 MRHNA and CDR2 SNTAGT. The length of the CDR3 is 14 residues. CDR3 in DNA: TGTGCCAGCAGTCAGGGACAGCTCACCGGGGAGCTGTTTTTT. Amino acids: CASSQGQLTGELFF.